This entry features one TCR beta chain sequence. This record belongs to a study of T cell changes during pregnancy in multiple sclerosis. Per the germline V gene, CDR1 is SGDLS and CDR2 is YYNGEE. The CDR3 is 16 amino acids. V shed 3 bases, J shed 2 bases, and the junction held 11 bases outside the gene matches. Profiled with immunoSEQ multiplex PCR; TCRdb holds only in-frame clones, not every one. The data contain 60,000 to 75,000 clones, approximately 91% of them singletons. The specimen was peripheral blood, collected in the third trimester of pregnancy. The clonotype comes from a female donor with multiple sclerosis, enrolled in a pregnancy study. V usage is TRBV9 and J usage is TRBJ2-7; 7 nucleotides match TRBD2. This CDR3 reads CASSAHGASGTYEQYF. The CDR3 DNA follows: TGTGCCAGCAGCGCACATGGGGCTAGCGGTACCTACGAGCAGTACTTC.